The subject of this entry is one T cell receptor beta chain. There is no known antigen for this receptor. No base qualities exist here, and no much larger clone lies one base off it. Using the deep immunoSEQ assay, TCR CDR3 regions were amplified from genomic DNA by multiplex PCR. For each cell subset, the extracted genomic DNA was distributed evenly across all wells of several immunoSEQ 96-well plates, and each plate served as one replicate. For sorted subsets, about 200 ng genomic DNA, equal to some 30,000 T cell genomes, was loaded into each replicate PCR. The purified libraries were quantified using a Qubit 3.0 fluorometer, sized with a Bioanalyzer 2100, and then quantified again using the KAPA Library Quantification kit. Every immunoSEQ 96-well plate was sequenced on a dedicated single-read 150-cycle Illumina NextSeq 550 flow cell. From the authors' description of their analysis: Because only junctional sequences without quality scores were contained in the immunoSEQ output, filtering matching that applied to full-length reads could not be performed. Sequences were annotated with PyIR, a Python wrapper for IgBLAST v1.9, using IMGT germline references to assign V/J genes and CDR3. Any read was removed if the V/J assignment was weak (E-value above 1e-6), the CDR3 was missing, or the read contained stop codons, out-of-frame junctions, or ambiguous translated residues. V3J clonotypes were defined as sequences sharing the same inferred V gene, J gene, and CDR3 amino acid sequence. To compute the percentage overlap between repertoires, the number of shared unique clonotypes was divided by the size of the smaller repertoire. Richness of each repertoire was evaluated using RTK rarefaction, the Chao1 estimator, and Recon v2.1 estimates of unobserved clonotypes. OLGA was used to compute generation probabilities for all TCRbeta clonotypes that the gDNA method yielded from a handful of donors. Imported from immuneACCESS, the table was reduced by TCRdb to in-frame sequences with V and J called. These copies leave out some clones; in studies compared against another copy, an unresolved V gene accounts for under half, and the cause of the remainder is not known. V, J and clone size were drawn from that table, and D and trimming were deduced from the DNA. The sample table contains 950,000 to 1,300,000 clones; only one count was recorded for roughly 80% of them. The ten biggest clones cover 1.2% to 1.5% of the sample.

The CDR3 covers 13 residues, taking in both the cysteine and the phenylalanine. CDR3 DNA is the only sequence kept; it has 39 bases, read in frame from the first base. V loses 5 bases at its end and J loses 4 bases; junction bases beyond the gene matches: 1. The germline V gene specifies MNHNS as CDR1 and SASEGT as CDR2. Healthy HIV-negative adults with no recently reported acute infections or vaccinations were included as donors. Every donor was a Caucasian adult living in Nashville, Tennessee, USA. Magnetic negative selection was used to enrich CD4+ T cells, after which naive cells were positively selected on CD45RA and the negative fraction became the memory subset. Blood was obtained by leukapheresis, after which PBMCs were separated by Ficoll-Histopaque density gradient centrifugation and cryopreserved in liquid nitrogen vapor phase. Purity and quantity of every magnetically sorted T cell population were checked by analytical flow cytometry. Each sorted fraction had its genomic DNA isolated and then quantified by UV absorbance on a Nanodrop 2000c.

This specimen belongs to a study of shared clonotypes between healthy human individuals (dated by TCRdb to 2020 to 2021). Describing the broader study: The cohort included a few men and a couple of women between 18 and 49 years of age. To estimate repertoire size and how much clonotypes are shared between individuals, the study performed deep sequencing of blood TCR repertoires from five healthy adults. Between about 0.9 and 10 billion PBMCs per donor were obtained by leukapheresis. Different laboratories and diverse techniques were used to prepare libraries and sequence TCR repertoires, to increase sequencing depth and limit assay-specific biases. For each donor, CD4 naive and CD4 memory were each given three plates, CD8 naive was given two plates, and CD8 memory was given one plate.

Findings and caveats that apply to the study as a whole: Sampling was restricted to blood, and TCR repertoires in tissue are likely to differ from TCR repertoires in blood. Because the study included a small number of donors, the genetic and exposure-history diversity represented was limited. Larger estimated clonotype richness was generally found for naive subsets than for memory subsets. Across four donors, 5% to 6% of naive CD4, more than 3% of naive CD8, approximately 2.5% of memory CD4, and roughly 0.4% of memory CD8 clonotypes were shared. Even with the large sequencing depth, rarefaction of the sorted-subset datasets indicated that sequencing was incomplete. Pairwise subsampling indicated that sequencing depth was expected to affect the degree of clonotype sharing among donors. Higher generation probabilities were observed for clonotypes shared by all four sorted-subset donors than for non-shared clonotypes.

The source is a man between 18 and 35 years old in good health. The rearrangement joined TRBV6-1 to TRBJ2-2; 7 central nucleotides agree with TRBD1. Sequencing was carried out using memory CD4+ T cells sorted from blood. The meaning of the sample's cell subset or site label: CD45RA-negative fraction. The CDR3 loop reads CASSRDSTGELFF. The DNA sequence follows: TGTGCCAGCAGTCGGGACAGCACCGGGGAGCTGTTTTTT.